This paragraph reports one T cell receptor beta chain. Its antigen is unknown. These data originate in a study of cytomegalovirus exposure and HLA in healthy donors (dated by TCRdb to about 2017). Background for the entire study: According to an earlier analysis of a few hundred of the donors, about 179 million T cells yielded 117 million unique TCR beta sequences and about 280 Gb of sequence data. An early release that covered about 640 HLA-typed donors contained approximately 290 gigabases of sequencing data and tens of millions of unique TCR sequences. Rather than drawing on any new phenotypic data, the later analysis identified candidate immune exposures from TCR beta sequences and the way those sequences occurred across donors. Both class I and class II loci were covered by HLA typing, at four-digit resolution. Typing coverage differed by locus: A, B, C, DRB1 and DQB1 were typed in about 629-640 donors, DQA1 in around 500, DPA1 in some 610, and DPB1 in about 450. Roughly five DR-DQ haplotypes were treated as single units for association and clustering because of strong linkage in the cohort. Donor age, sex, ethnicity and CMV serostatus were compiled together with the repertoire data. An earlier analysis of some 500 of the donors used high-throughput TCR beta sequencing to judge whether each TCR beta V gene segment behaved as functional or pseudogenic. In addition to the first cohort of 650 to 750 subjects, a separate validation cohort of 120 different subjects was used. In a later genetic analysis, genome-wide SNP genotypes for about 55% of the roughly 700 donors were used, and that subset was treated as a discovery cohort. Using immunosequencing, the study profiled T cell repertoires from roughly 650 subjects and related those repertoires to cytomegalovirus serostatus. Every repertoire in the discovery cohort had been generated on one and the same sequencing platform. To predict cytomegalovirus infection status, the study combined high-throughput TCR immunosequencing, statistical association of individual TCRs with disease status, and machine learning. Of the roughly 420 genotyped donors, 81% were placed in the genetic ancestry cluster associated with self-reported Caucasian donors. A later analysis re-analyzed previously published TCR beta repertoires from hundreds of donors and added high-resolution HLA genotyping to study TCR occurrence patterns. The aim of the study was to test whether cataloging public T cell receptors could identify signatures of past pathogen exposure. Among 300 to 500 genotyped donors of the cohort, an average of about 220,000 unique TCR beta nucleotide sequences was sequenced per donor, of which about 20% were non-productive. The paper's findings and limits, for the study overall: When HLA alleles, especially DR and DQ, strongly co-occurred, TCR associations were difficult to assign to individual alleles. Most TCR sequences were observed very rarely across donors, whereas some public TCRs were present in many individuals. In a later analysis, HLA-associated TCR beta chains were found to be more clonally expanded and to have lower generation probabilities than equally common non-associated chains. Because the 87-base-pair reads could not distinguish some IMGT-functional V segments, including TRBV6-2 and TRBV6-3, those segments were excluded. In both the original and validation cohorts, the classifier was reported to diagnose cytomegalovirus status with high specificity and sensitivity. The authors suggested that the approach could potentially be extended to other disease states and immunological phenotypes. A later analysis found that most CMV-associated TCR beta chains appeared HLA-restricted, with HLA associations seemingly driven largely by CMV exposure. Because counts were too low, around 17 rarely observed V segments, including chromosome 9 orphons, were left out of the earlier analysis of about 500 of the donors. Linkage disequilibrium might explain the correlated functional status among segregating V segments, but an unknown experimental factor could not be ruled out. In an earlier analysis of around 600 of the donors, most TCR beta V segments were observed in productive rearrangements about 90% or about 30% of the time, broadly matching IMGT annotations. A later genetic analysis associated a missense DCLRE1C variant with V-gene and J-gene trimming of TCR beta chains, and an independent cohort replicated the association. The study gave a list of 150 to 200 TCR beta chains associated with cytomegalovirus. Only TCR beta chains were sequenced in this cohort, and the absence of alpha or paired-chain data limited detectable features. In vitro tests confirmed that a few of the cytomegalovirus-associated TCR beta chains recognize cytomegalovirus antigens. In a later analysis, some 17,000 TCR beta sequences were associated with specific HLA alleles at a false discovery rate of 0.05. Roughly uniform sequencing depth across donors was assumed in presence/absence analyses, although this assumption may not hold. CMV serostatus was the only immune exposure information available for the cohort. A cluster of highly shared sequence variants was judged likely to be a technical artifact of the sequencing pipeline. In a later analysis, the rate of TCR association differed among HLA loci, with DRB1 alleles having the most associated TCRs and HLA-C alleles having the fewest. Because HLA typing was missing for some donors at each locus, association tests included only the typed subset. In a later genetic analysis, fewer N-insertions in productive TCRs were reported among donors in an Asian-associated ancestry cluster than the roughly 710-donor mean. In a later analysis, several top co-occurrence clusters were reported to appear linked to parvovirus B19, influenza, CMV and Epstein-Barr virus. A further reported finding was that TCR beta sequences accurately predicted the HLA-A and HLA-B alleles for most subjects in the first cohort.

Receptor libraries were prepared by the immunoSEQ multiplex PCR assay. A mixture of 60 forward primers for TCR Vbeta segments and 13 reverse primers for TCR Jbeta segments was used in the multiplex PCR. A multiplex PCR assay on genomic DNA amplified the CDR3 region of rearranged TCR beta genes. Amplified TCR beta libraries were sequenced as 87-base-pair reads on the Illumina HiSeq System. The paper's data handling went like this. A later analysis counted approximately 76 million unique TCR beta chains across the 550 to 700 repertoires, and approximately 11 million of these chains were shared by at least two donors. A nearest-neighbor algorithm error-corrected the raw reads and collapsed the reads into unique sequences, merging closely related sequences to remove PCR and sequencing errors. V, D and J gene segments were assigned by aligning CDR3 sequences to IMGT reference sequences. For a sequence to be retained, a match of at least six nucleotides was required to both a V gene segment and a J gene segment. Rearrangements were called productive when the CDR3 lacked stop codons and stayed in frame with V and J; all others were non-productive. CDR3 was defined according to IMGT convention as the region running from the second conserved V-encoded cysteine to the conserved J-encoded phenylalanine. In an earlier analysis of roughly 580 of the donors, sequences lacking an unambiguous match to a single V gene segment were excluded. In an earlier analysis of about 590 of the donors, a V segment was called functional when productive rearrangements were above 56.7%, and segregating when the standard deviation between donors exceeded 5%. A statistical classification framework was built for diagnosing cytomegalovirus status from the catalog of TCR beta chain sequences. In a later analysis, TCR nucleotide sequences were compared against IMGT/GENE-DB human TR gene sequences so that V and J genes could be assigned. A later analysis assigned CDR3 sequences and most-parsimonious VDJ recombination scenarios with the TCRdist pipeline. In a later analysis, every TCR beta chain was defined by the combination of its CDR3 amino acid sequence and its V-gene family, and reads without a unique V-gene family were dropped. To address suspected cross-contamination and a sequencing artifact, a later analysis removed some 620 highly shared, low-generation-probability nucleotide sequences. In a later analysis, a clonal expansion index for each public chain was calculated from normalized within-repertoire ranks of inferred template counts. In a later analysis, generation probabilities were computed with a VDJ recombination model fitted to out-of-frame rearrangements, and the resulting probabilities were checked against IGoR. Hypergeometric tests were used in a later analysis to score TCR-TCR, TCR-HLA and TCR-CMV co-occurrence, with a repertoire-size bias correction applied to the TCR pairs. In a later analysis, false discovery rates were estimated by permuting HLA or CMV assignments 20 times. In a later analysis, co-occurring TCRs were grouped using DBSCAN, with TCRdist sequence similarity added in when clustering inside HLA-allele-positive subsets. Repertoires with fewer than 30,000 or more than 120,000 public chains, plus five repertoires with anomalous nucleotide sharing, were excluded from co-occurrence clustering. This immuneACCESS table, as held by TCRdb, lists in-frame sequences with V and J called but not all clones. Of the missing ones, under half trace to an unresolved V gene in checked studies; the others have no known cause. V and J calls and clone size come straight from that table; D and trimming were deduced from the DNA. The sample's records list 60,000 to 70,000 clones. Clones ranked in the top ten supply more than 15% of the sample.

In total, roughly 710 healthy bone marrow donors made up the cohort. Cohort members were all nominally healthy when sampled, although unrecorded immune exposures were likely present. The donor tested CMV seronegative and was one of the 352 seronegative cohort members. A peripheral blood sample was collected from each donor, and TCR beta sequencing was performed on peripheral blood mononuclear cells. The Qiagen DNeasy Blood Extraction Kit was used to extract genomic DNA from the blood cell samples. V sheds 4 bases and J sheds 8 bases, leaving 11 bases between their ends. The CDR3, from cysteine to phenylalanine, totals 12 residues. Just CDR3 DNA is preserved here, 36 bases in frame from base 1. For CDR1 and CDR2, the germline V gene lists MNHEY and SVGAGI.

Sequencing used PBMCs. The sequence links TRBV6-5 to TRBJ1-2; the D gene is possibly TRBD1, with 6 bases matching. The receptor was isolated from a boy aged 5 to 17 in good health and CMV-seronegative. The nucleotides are TGTGCCAGCAGTTTTCAGGGGAAGGGCTACACCTTC. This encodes CASSFQGKGYTF.